The 26 T cell receptor beta chains given below trace back to one sample, sequenced in a study of cytomegalovirus exposure and HLA in healthy donors. The study ran its PCR with 60 Vbeta and 13 Jbeta primers. Clones were sequenced by immunoSEQ multiplex PCR, and TCRdb holds only the in-frame ones, with some missing. This sample has around 200,000 clones; around 79% occur once, and the top ten carry roughly 0.22%. Sequenced: PBMCs. These receptors were obtained from a girl aged 2-10 years in good health and CMV-seronegative.

This chain links TRBV7-2 with TRBJ2-3; the match to TRBD1 covers 8 bases. V shed 3 bases and J 0 bases; nucleotides not matched to a gene: 5. CDR1 is SGHTA, CDR2 FQGNSA, per germline. The CDR3 extends over 16 amino acids. CDR3 nucleotide sequence: TGTGCCAGCAGCTTCGGGACAGGCACTAGCACAGATACGCAGTATTTT. Translated: CASSFGTGTSTDTQYF.

CDR3 loop: CASSRRDKVSHGYTF. The CDR3 DNA reads as TGTGCCAGCAGCCGCCGGGACAAGGTTAGCCATGGCTACACCTTC. The V and J genes are TRBV7-2 and TRBJ1-2, with D perhaps TRBD1 (6 bases). V dropped 5 bases and J dropped 6 bases, with 19 bases sitting between them. The germline gives CDR1 SGHTA, CDR2 FQGNSA. CDR3 size: 15 residues.

This chain connects TRBV19 to TRBJ1-1; D gene unclear. Between the trimmed V and J ends, which lost 6 bases and 4 bases, there was a span of 18 bases. The germline V gene has CDR1 LNHDA and CDR2 SQIVND (reference sequence). The CDR3 has 15 amino acids. CDR3 sequence reads: CASRTGRQLGTEAFF. In DNA, the CDR3 is TGTGCCAGTAGGACCGGGAGGCAGCTCGGCACTGAAGCTTTCTTT.

This clone has a single count. The V call is TRBV27, the J call TRBJ2-5; tentatively, D is TRBD1 (6 bases). The length of the CDR3 is 12 residues. Germline CDR1 and CDR2: MNHEY and SMNVEV (reference sequence). The ends were cut back, 2 bases at V and 7 bases at J, with 8 bases in the middle. CDR3 DNA: TGTGCCAGCAGTTTAAGAGGGGGGACCCAGTACTTC. This codes for CASSLRGGTQYF.

This clone occurred once. The chain carries TRBV4-1 and TRBJ1-4, with D hard to call. Trimming stripped 3 bases from V and 0 bases from J, with 11 bases between. Germline V CDR1 and CDR2: MGHRA, YSYEKL. The CDR3 extends over 16 amino acids. The CDR3 loop is CASSQWRLATNEKLFF. The DNA of the CDR3 is TGCGCCAGCAGCCAGTGGAGGCTGGCAACTAATGAAAAACTGTTTTTT.

Points on this clone: Germline and junction disagree at one end, which may indicate a read error. The chain couples TRBV7-9 to TRBJ2-3; 9 nucleotides align to TRBD2. Germline-derived CDR1 and CDR2 are SEHNR and FQNEAQ (reference sequence). The CDR3 sequence is 16 residues long. The CDR3 coding sequence is TGTTCCAGCAGCTTAGTCCCTAGCGGGGGCACAGATACGCAGTATTTT. Amino acid sequence: CSSSLVPSGGTDTQYF.

V is TRBV4-2 and J is TRBJ2-7; a possible D gene is TRBD2 (5 bases). The CDR3 sequence is 15 residues long. With 0 bases removed from V and 4 bases from J, the gap between germline ends came to 13 bases. Germline V lookup: CDR1 LGHNA, CDR2 YNFKEQ. The DNA of the CDR3 is TGTGCCAGCAGCCAAGAAAGAACGCGGGCTTACGAGCAGTACTTC. Amino acid sequence: CASSQERTRAYEQYF.

The rearrangement links TRBV2 to TRBJ2-2, with D unresolved. This CDR3 region has 12 residues. CDR1 SNHLY and CDR2 FYNNEI come from the germline V gene. V was clipped by 3 bases and J by 6 bases, with 5 bases between them. The CDR3 sequence is CASSDIAGELFF. The CDR3 DNA reads TGTGCCAGCAGTGACATTGCCGGGGAGCTGTTTTTT.

This sequence joins TRBV5-6 and TRBJ2-2, with 8 bases lining up with TRBD1. This CDR3 spans 15 amino acids. Germline V gene lookup returns CDR1 SGHDT and CDR2 YYEEEE. J was trimmed by 6 bases and V by 3 bases; bases with no gene match: 7. CDR3 bases: TGTGCCAGCAGCTCCTGGACAGGGCTAGCCGGGGAGCTGTTTTTT. Its protein product is CASSSWTGLAGELFF.

This chain joins TRBV30 and TRBJ2-6; the D is unclear. Germline V gene lookup returns CDR1 GTSNPN and CDR2 SVGIG (reference sequence). Trimming removed 8 bases from V and 2 bases from J, with 7 bases in between. The CDR3 totals 12 residues. In nucleotides, the CDR3 is TGTGCCCAATTAGCTGGGGCCAACGTCCTGACTTTC. Amino acid sequence: CAQLAGANVLTF.

The V call is TRBV20-1, the J call TRBJ2-3; no clear D. Trimming cost V 2 bases and J 6 bases, with 6 bases left between them. CDR1 is DFQATT and CDR2 is SNEGSKA in the germline V gene (reference sequence). The CDR3 runs to 11 residues. The CDR3 protein is CSARLVDTQYF. In nucleotides, the CDR3 is TGCAGTGCTAGACTAGTGGATACGCAGTATTTT.

The chain couples TRBV5-1 to TRBJ1-5, with D perhaps TRBD1 (5 bases). The CDR3 totals 13 residues. The V and J ends lost 4 bases and 8 bases respectively, with 13 bases between them. Germline assignment: CDR1 SGHRS and CDR2 YFSETQ. CDR3 protein: CASSAGLLEPQHF. Here the CDR3 DNA reads TGCGCCAGCAGCGCGGGGCTTTTAGAGCCCCAGCATTTT. Using reference TRBV5-1 and TRBJ1-5 for the parts outside the CDR3, the full variable domain is KAGVTQTPRYLIKTRGQQVTLSCSPISGHRSVSWYQQTPGQGLQFLFEYFSETQRNKGNFPGRFSGRQFSNSRSEMNVSTLELGDSALYLCASSAGLLEPQHFGDGTRLSIL.

The chain recombines TRBV11-2 with TRBJ2-1, with 8 bases aligning to TRBD1. J was trimmed by 5 bases and V by 6 bases; bases with no gene match: 3. Germline V gives CDR1 SGHAT, CDR2 FQNNGV. The CDR3 length is 13 residues. CDR3: CASRGTGNNEQFF. CDR3 sequence (DNA): TGTGCCAGCAGGGGGACAGGAAACAATGAGCAGTTCTTC.

V and J are TRBV29-1 and TRBJ2-2; the match to TRBD2 covers 13 bases. This CDR3 is 16 amino acids long. In germline, CDR1 is SQVTM, CDR2 ANQGSEA. The trim removed 6 bases at V and 3 bases at J, leaving 7 bases unmatched. As DNA, the CDR3 is TGCAGCGTCTCGACTAGCGGGGGGTTATACACCGGGGAGCTGTTTTTT. It yields the protein CSVSTSGGLYTGELFF.

This sequence joins TRBV10-1 and TRBJ1-5; D unclear. The ends were cut back, 3 bases at V and 4 bases at J, with 7 bases in the middle. There are 13 residues in the CDR3. Germline assignment: CDR1 WNHNN and CDR2 SYGVQD (reference sequence). CDR3 sequence reads: CASSDRQNQPQHF. DNA for the CDR3: TGCGCCAGCAGTGACAGGCAAAATCAGCCCCAGCATTTT.

CDR3 nucleotides: TGTGCCAGCAGCCCAGGGGTTTACGCTGAAGCTTTCTTT. Residues: CASSPGVYAEAFF. This chain joins TRBV9 and TRBJ1-1, with a possible D match to TRBD1 (6 bases). The CDR3 runs 13 residues. Trimming left V 4 bases short and J 6 bases short, with 13 bases between. Germline V gives CDR1 SGDLS, CDR2 YYNGEE.

V is TRBV9 and J is TRBJ2-7; maybe TRBD1 (6 bases). Per germline, CDR1 SGDLS and CDR2 YYNGEE. The V end was cut by 2 bases, the J end by 2 bases, with 11 bases between. This CDR3 is 14 amino acids long. The CDR3 bases are TGTGCCAGCAGCGTGGACAGTCCCACCTACGAGCAGTACTTC. Its translation: CASSVDSPTYEQYF.

This rearrangement joins TRBV19 to TRBJ2-7, with 10 bases that match TRBD2. Germline V CDR1 and CDR2: LNHDA, SQIVND (reference sequence). This CDR3 region has 14 residues. V shed 4 bases and J 7 bases; nucleotides not matched to a gene: 7. CDR3 nucleotides: TGTGCCAGTAGTAAACTAGCGGGGACGGGGGAGCAGTACTTC. Translation: CASSKLAGTGEQYF.

V and J are TRBV6-1 and TRBJ2-3; unclear D gene. V lost 2 bases and J lost 4, with 16 bases in between. CDR1 is MNHNS, CDR2 SASEGT, per germline. This CDR3 region has 16 residues. The CDR3 DNA sequence: TGTGCCAGCAGTGAACGGTCACGGGTATCATCAGATACGCAGTATTTT. As protein: CASSERSRVSSDTQYF.

The V and J genes are TRBV30 and TRBJ2-1, with TRBD1 matching 9 bases. The CDR3 totals 14 residues. Germline V gene sequence: CDR1 GTSNPN, CDR2 SVGIG (reference sequence). The V and J ends lost 3 bases and 6 bases, in that order; junction bases with no gene match: 6. In DNA form, the CDR3 reads TGTGCCTGGAGCGGACAGGGGAGTATCAATGAGCAGTTCTTC. Amino acid sequence: CAWSGQGSINEQFF.

The chain is built from TRBV5-1 and TRBJ1-1; D remains ambiguous. This CDR3 contains 13 residues. V lost 0 bases and J 5 bases, leaving 8 bases between the germline ends. From germline, CDR1 is SGHRS and CDR2 YFSETQ. The CDR3 DNA reads as TGCGCCAGCAGCTTGGAGGTCGGGACTGAAGCTTTCTTT. Its translation is CASSLEVGTEAFF.

The genes are TRBV7-9 and TRBJ2-3, with TRBD1 matching 11 bases. Germline V gives CDR1 SEHNR, CDR2 FQNEAQ (reference sequence). This CDR3 is 15 amino acids long. Trimming cost V 3 bases and J 4 bases; bases outside gene matches: 3. The CDR3 sequence: CASSLGGQGADTQYF. Written as DNA, the CDR3 is TGTGCCAGCAGCTTGGGGGGACAGGGGGCAGATACGCAGTATTTT.

This chain uses TRBV6-1 with TRBJ1-5; tentatively, D is TRBD1 (5 bases). The CDR3 totals 13 residues. Germline values: CDR1 MNHNS, CDR2 SASEGT. Trimming removed 7 bases at V and 3 bases at J, with 10 bases between. CDR3 DNA: TGTGCCAGCACCAGGGCTCCCAATCAGCCCCAGCATTTT. Its protein is CASTRAPNQPQHF.

The gene calls are TRBV6-1 and TRBJ2-5; TRBD1 is a possible D gene (6 bases). V lost 2 bases, J lost 2 bases, and 18 bases lay in between. Germline-derived CDR1 and CDR2 are MNHNS and SASEGT. The CDR3 loop spans 17 amino acids. Here the CDR3 DNA reads TGTGCCAGCAGTGAATTCCTTTTACCAGGGGAGCAAGAGACCCAGTACTTC. Residues: CASSEFLLPGEQETQYF.

The chain recombines TRBV18 with TRBJ1-1, with a weak D call TRBD1 (6 bases). Germline V gene data show CDR1 as KGHSH and CDR2 as LQKENI. The CDR3 contains 18 residues. Trimming stripped 1 base from V and 0 bases from J, with 18 bases between. This CDR3 is CASSPRVGTAGVNTEAFF. CDR3 coding DNA: TGTGCCAGCTCACCACGCGTTGGGACCGCAGGGGTGAACACTGAAGCTTTCTTT.

In DNA, the CDR3 is TGCAGCGTCAACTCGAGGGCAGGGGGTCTTGAAAAACTGTTTTTT. Protein product: CSVNSRAGGLEKLFF. This chain uses TRBV29-1 with TRBJ1-4, with 7 nucleotides matching TRBD1. The CDR3 runs to 15 residues. V lost 6 bases, J lost 7 bases, and 14 bases stayed unmatched. Germline values: CDR1 SQVTM, CDR2 ANQGSEA.